Given below is one T cell receptor beta chain in context. Per the original data handling: Reference gene primer amplification in the assay estimated nucleated cell counts. Clones were read by immunoSEQ multiplex PCR, and TCRdb kept only the in-frame ones, dropping some. Clonal size and the V and J genes are those of that table, whereas D and trimming came from the DNA. The table shows some 160,000 clones, with 78% occurring only once. These data come from a study of blood T cell repertoires in COVID-19. Overall study: Acute and convalescent COVID-19 specimens originated in the United States, Italy and Spain.

Trimming at V came to 5 bases and at J to 7 bases, leaving 9 bases not matched to a gene. Germline V gene data show CDR1 as LNHNV and CDR2 as YYDKDF (reference sequence). The CDR3 runs to 14 residues. Source material: peripheral blood. This TCR derives from a woman aged 80 or older with acute or convalescent COVID-19. The chain couples TRBV15 to TRBJ1-2; 8 bases match TRBD1. The chain's CDR3 is CATSPRQGRSGYTF. The CDR3 DNA sequence: TGTGCCACCAGCCCTCGACAGGGGCGAAGTGGCTACACCTTC. The whole variable domain, remainder taken from reference TRBV15 and TRBJ1-2, is DAMVIQNPRYQVTQFGKPVTLSCSQTLNHNVMYWYQQKSSQAPKLLFHYYDKDFNNEADTPDNFQSRRPNTSFCFLDIRSPGLGDTAMYLCATSPRQGRSGYTFGSGTRLTVV.